These 12 T cell receptor beta chains came from one sample sequenced in a study of blood T cell repertoires in COVID-19. Sequenced by immunoSEQ multiplex PCR; TCRdb stores in-frame clones only, minus some. This table has some 210,000 clones, approximately 81% appearing once. Sample: peripheral blood. These receptors originate from a human donor in a cohort sampled during active COVID-19.

V usage is TRBV3-1 (or the pseudogene TRBV3-2) and J usage is TRBJ2-1; D is ambiguous. The CDR3 runs 14 residues. CDR1 is LGHDT and CDR2 is YNNKEL in the germline V gene (reference sequence). V lost 2 bases and J 7 bases, leaving 12 bases between the germline ends. The CDR3 here is CASSQSSPVNEQFF. Here the CDR3 DNA reads TGTGCCAGCAGCCAATCTTCCCCCGTAAATGAGCAGTTCTTC.

In nucleotides, the CDR3 is TGTGCCAGTAGTATAGCCTCACAGGGGAGGCAGTTCTTC. It translates to CASSIASQGRQFF. The chain joins TRBV19 to TRBJ2-1; the match to TRBD1 covers 7 bases. This CDR3 has 13 amino acids. The germline V gene has CDR1 LNHDA and CDR2 SQIVND (reference sequence). V trimming: 1 base; J trimming: 12 bases; junction bases outside the gene matches: 6.

The rearrangement uses TRBV27 and TRBJ1-2, with D possibly being TRBD1 (6 bases). This CDR3 contains 13 residues. The V and J ends lost 6 bases and 7 bases respectively, with 15 bases between them. Germline lookup yields CDR1 MNHEY and CDR2 SMNVEV (reference sequence). The CDR3 DNA reads TGTGCCAGCAGCCCACAGGGTTTTGCTGGCTACACCTTC. It translates to CASSPQGFAGYTF.

This chain connects TRBV2 to TRBJ2-5; D is perhaps TRBD2 (6 bases). There are 15 residues in the CDR3. The V end was cut by 7 bases, the J end by 1 base, with 16 bases between. Looked up from germline, CDR1 is SNHLY and CDR2 is FYNNEI. CDR3 region: CASTGGFFGQETQYF. The CDR3 nucleotides read TGTGCCAGCACCGGAGGGTTCTTCGGCCAAGAGACCCAGTACTTC.

J is TRBJ2-5 and V is TRBV7-9; D not certain. Trimming took off 7 bases at V and 1 base at J, with 10 bases between the two ends. This CDR3 contains 13 residues. Per the germline V gene, CDR1 is SEHNR and CDR2 is FQNEAQ (reference sequence). The CDR3 spells CASKRLSQETQYF. For the CDR3, the DNA is TGTGCCAGCAAGAGACTGAGCCAAGAGACCCAGTACTTC.

V is TRBV6-5 and J is TRBJ1-1, with D hard to call. The V gene's germline CDR1 is MNHEY and CDR2 SVGAGI. CDR3 length: 13 residues. V was trimmed by 4 bases and J by 1 base, leaving 7 bases between them. CDR3 loop: CASSFQANTEAFF. The DNA of the CDR3 is TGTGCCAGCAGTTTTCAGGCGAACACTGAAGCTTTCTTT.

This clone was seen once. The chain is built from TRBV24-1 and TRBJ1-2; 8 bases line up with TRBD1. This CDR3 region has 11 residues. Germline CDR1 and CDR2: KGHDR and SFDVKD. V dropped 9 bases and J dropped 6; count of bases not matched to a gene: 2. DNA for the CDR3: TGTGCCACCGGACAGGGCCATGGCTACACCTTC. Translating gives CATGQGHGYTF.

The genes are TRBV7-2 and TRBJ2-1; D possibly corresponds to TRBD2 (7 bases). The length of the CDR3 is 13 residues. Germline CDR1 is SGHTA and CDR2 is FQGNSA. V was shortened by 3 bases and J by 9 bases, with 12 bases between the two germline ends. The CDR3, as DNA: TGTGCCAGCAGCTTGGGGGGGCGTGGTGAGCAGTTCTTC. Residues: CASSLGGRGEQFF.

The rearrangement links TRBV21-1 to TRBJ2-3; the table assigns TRBD2, which was not confirmed against the DNA. TRBV21-1 is deemed a pseudogene. The CDR3 covers 13 residues. CDR3 in DNA: TGTGCCAACCTACTAGCTCCCCGAGATACGCAGTATTTT. Its translation is CANLLAPRDTQYF.

The sample holds one count of this clone. The CDR3 DNA is TGTGCCAGCAGCCCCACAGGGGCGGGCACAGATACGCAGTATTTT. Translated, it gives CASSPTGAGTDTQYF. This chain links TRBV9 with TRBJ2-3; TRBD1 matches 7 bases. The CDR3 has 15 residues. V lost 4 bases to trimming and J lost 1 base; unmatched junction nucleotides: 6. CDR1 and CDR2 from the germline V gene are SGDLS and YYNGEE.

The rearrangement joins TRBV19 to TRBJ2-3; no definite D call. Germline V lookup: CDR1 LNHDA, CDR2 SQIVND (reference sequence). This CDR3 is 16 amino acids long. The germline V and J ends were trimmed by 0 bases and 2 bases, with 12 bases remaining between them. The chain's CDR3 is CASSIDLERLTDTQYF. The CDR3 DNA sequence: TGTGCCAGTAGTATAGATTTGGAGCGACTCACAGATACGCAGTATTTT.

The chain couples TRBV5-1 to TRBJ1-2; D unclear. The CDR3 runs to 14 residues. CDR1 is SGHRS and CDR2 is YFSETQ in the germline V gene. V shed 0 bases and J shed 5 bases, with 11 bases lying between them. CDR3 sequence: CASSLDTLTYGYTF. The CDR3 coding sequence is TGCGCCAGCAGCTTGGATACGCTCACTTATGGCTACACCTTC.